Each of the 22 T cell receptor beta chains below was sequenced from the same sample in a study of shared clonotypes between healthy human individuals. The data were produced by immunoSEQ multiplex PCR, yet TCRdb's version contains in-frame clones alone and is incomplete. Here the sample spans around 510,000 clones, 90% to 97% being singletons. The sequenced sample was naive CD4+ T cells sorted from blood. Subset here: CD45RA+ positively selected. Every receptor here comes from a woman in her 30s in good health.

V and J are TRBV27 and TRBJ1-2, with no clear D. The V gene's germline CDR1 is MNHEY and CDR2 SMNVEV (reference sequence). This CDR3 contains 16 residues. V was trimmed by 4 bases and J by 2 bases, leaving 17 bases between them. DNA of the CDR3: TGTGCCAGCAGTTCGCGGGTAGGCGGCGAGAACTATGGCTACACCTTC. It specifies CASSSRVGGENYGYTF.

With regard to this clone: Germline and junction disagree at one end, which may indicate a read error. This chain joins TRBV10-1 and TRBJ1-5; D remains unclear. The CDR3 is 11 residues long. Germline V lookup: CDR1 WNHNN, CDR2 SYGVQD (reference sequence). The CDR3 bases are TGCGCCAGCACTAAACATCATCCCCAGCATTTT. This sequence encodes CASTKHHPQHF.

The chain has TRBV10-1 and TRBJ2-3; 16 nucleotides agree with TRBD2. CDR3 length: 18 residues. Trimming at V came to 6 bases and at J to 4 bases, leaving 10 bases not matched to a gene. The germline CDR1 and CDR2 sequences are WNHNN and SYGVQD (reference sequence). For the CDR3, the DNA is TGCGCCAGCAGCGCTGGGACTAGCGGGAGGGCCTACGCAGATACGCAGTATTTT. This gives the protein CASSAGTSGRAYADTQYF.

The V and J genes are TRBV4-1 and TRBJ1-4, with 7 bases fitting TRBD1. The germline V gene has CDR1 MGHRA and CDR2 YSYEKL. J was trimmed by 6 bases and V by 1 base; bases with no gene match: 5. The CDR3 totals 15 residues. CDR3 nucleotides: TGCGCCAGCAGCCAAGGGGCCGGGACAGATGAAAAACTGTTTTTT. Its translation is CASSQGAGTDEKLFF.

J is TRBJ2-7 and V is TRBV5-4, with 8 bases fitting TRBD1. Trimming cost V 1 base and J 3 bases; bases outside gene matches: 6. The germline gives CDR1 SGHNT, CDR2 YYREEE (reference sequence). The CDR3 length is 15 residues. The CDR3 sequence: CASSLLQGGVYEQYF. DNA of the CDR3: TGTGCCAGCAGCTTGTTACAGGGGGGAGTCTACGAGCAGTACTTC.

The chain combines TRBV11-2 with TRBJ2-7; 9 nucleotides agree with TRBD1. Germline lookup yields CDR1 SGHAT and CDR2 FQNNGV. This CDR3 spans 14 amino acids. The junction had 9 bases not matched to a gene; V was cut back by 6 bases and J by 6 bases. The CDR3 region has the DNA TGTGCCAGCAGAAACGACAGGGGGGTCGGCGAGCAGTACTTC. Protein sequence: CASRNDRGVGEQYF.

V and J are TRBV11-2 and TRBJ1-1; 8 bases align to TRBD1. Germline V gene sequence: CDR1 SGHAT, CDR2 FQNNGV. V lost 5 bases to trimming and J lost 5 bases; unmatched junction nucleotides: 10. This CDR3 is built from 15 residues. DNA of the CDR3: TGTGCCAGCAGCCTAAATCGGCGGACAGGGACTGAAGCTTTCTTT. Amino acid sequence: CASSLNRRTGTEAFF.

This chain links TRBV5-1 with TRBJ1-1, with unresolved D. Germline CDR1 reads SGHRS; CDR2 reads YFSETQ. The CDR3 length is 16 residues. V was trimmed by 0 bases and J by 3 bases, leaving 15 bases between them. The chain's CDR3 is CASSLAEWARDTEAFF. CDR3 bases: TGCGCCAGCAGCTTGGCCGAGTGGGCGAGGGACACTGAAGCTTTCTTT.

The J gene is TRBJ1-2, the V gene TRBV6-6; a weak D match, TRBD1 (5 bases). Germline CDR1 reads MNHNY; CDR2 reads SVGAGI (reference sequence). Trimming took off 6 bases at V and 3 bases at J, with 8 bases between the two ends. The CDR3 is made up of 12 amino acids. Here the CDR3 reads CASRDSYYGYTF. CDR3 sequence (DNA): TGTGCCAGCAGAGACAGCTACTATGGCTACACCTTC.

In nucleotides, the CDR3 is TGTGCCAGCAGGGGACTAGCGGGAGGGGTCTACAATGAGCAGTTCTTC. Protein product: CASRGLAGGVYNEQFF. The chain recombines TRBV2 with TRBJ2-1; TRBD2 aligns across 16 bases. CDR1 is SNHLY, CDR2 FYNNEI, per germline. V trimming: 6 bases; J trimming: 3 bases; junction bases outside the gene matches: 2. This CDR3 comprises 16 residues.

This clone has just one count. V is TRBV28 and J is TRBJ1-1; the D gene is possibly TRBD1 (5 bases). The length of the CDR3 is 14 residues. Germline CDR1 reads MDHEN; CDR2 reads SYDVKM. V lost 7 bases and J lost 5, with 17 bases in between. This CDR3 is CASTIPGSGTEAFF. The CDR3 region has the DNA TGTGCCAGCACCATACCAGGGAGCGGAACTGAAGCTTTCTTT.

The chain joins TRBV19 to TRBJ1-2; TRBD1 agrees at 7 bases. The length of the CDR3 is 15 residues. Germline lookup yields CDR1 LNHDA and CDR2 SQIVND (reference sequence). With V trimmed by 6 bases and J by 0 bases, 7 bases remained unmatched. The CDR3 DNA is TGTGCCAGTAGCACCGACAGGGCCGCTAACTATGGCTACACCTTC. Protein sequence: CASSTDRAANYGYTF. Looking up the rest from reference TRBV19 and TRBJ1-2 gives the full variable domain: DGGITQSPKYLFRKEGQNVTLSCEQNLNHDAMYWYRQDPGQGLRLIYYSQIVNDFQKGDIAEGYSVSREKKESFPLTVTSAQKNPTAFYLCASSTDRAANYGYTFGSGTRLTVV.

V usage is TRBV7-2 and J usage is TRBJ2-5, with D maybe TRBD1 (6 bases). The CDR3 contains 14 residues. Trimming cost V 4 bases and J 5 bases, with 14 bases left between them. Per the germline V gene, CDR1 is SGHTA and CDR2 is FQGNSA. The CDR3 sequence: CASSWGPEGETQYF. CDR3 coding DNA: TGTGCCAGCAGCTGGGGGCCTGAGGGGGAGACCCAGTACTTC.

The J gene is TRBJ2-7, the V gene TRBV10-1; TRBD1 agrees at 9 bases. The CDR3 is made up of 13 amino acids. From germline, CDR1 is WNHNN and CDR2 SYGVQD (reference sequence). Trimming at V came to 6 bases and at J to 3 bases, leaving 3 bases not matched to a gene. Here the CDR3 reads CASSMGQGYEQYF. Here the CDR3 DNA reads TGCGCCAGCAGCATGGGACAGGGCTACGAGCAGTACTTC.

This rearrangement joins TRBV28 to TRBJ2-7, with D tentatively TRBD2 (8 bases). The CDR3 extends over 18 amino acids. Trimming removed 1 base at V and 2 bases at J, with 21 bases between. Per germline, CDR1 MDHEN and CDR2 SYDVKM. Here the CDR3 DNA reads TGTGCCAGCAGTTTATATCCGGGGGGGTTGGGACAGACCTACGAGCAGTACTTC. As protein: CASSLYPGGLGQTYEQYF. Supplemented by reference TRBV28 and TRBJ2-7, the full variable domain reads DVKVTQSSRYLVKRTGEKVFLECVQDMDHENMFWYRQDPGLGLRLIYFSYDVKMKEKGDIPEGYSVSREKKERFSLILESASTNQTSMYLCASSLYPGGLGQTYEQYFGPGTRLTVT.

This clone has just one count. The chain recombines TRBV27 with TRBJ1-6, with 7 bases identical to TRBD1. The ends lost 3 bases at V and 9 bases at J; junction bases unmatched: 8. Germline V gives CDR1 MNHEY, CDR2 SMNVEV (reference sequence). This CDR3 spans 15 amino acids. The CDR3 protein is CASSFTDRFRSPLHF. The CDR3 bases are TGTGCCAGCAGTTTTACGGACAGGTTCCGTTCACCCCTCCACTTT.

The chain joins TRBV25-1 to TRBJ1-4, with D possibly matching TRBD1 (5 bases). Trimming removed 8 bases from V and 11 bases from J, with 21 bases in between. The CDR3 loop spans 14 amino acids. Germline V CDR1 and CDR2: MGHDK, SYGVNS. The chain's CDR3 is CASGALGPSKKLFF. The CDR3 region has the DNA TGTGCCAGCGGGGCTCTGGGGCCGTCGAAGAAACTGTTTTTT. Variable domain in full (rest from reference TRBV25-1 and TRBJ1-4): EADIYQTPRYLVIGTGKKITLECSQTMGHDKMYWYQQDPGMELHLIHYSYGVNSTEKGDLSSESTVSRIRTEHFPLTLESARPSHTSQYLCASGALGPSKKLFFGSGTQLSVL.

This rearrangement joins TRBV5-4 to TRBJ2-7; 7 bases fit TRBD1. Per the germline V gene, CDR1 is SGHNT and CDR2 is YYREEE (reference sequence). J was trimmed by 3 bases and V by 4 bases; bases with no gene match: 7. The CDR3 covers 14 residues. CDR3 DNA: TGTGCCAGCAGCGTCGGTACAGGGGACTACGAGCAGTACTTC. Translating gives CASSVGTGDYEQYF. Drawing the rest from reference TRBV5-4 and TRBJ2-7, the complete variable domain is ETGVTQSPTHLIKTRGQQVTLRCSSQSGHNTVSWYQQALGQGPQFIFQYYREEENGRGNFPPRFSGLQFPNYSSELNVNALELDDSALYLCASSVGTGDYEQYFGPGTRLTVT.

A word on this clone: Within the sample, other DNA sequences also encode this same CDR3. V usage is TRBV10-3 and J usage is TRBJ2-1; D unresolved. V was shortened by 4 bases and J by 0 bases, with 7 bases between the two germline ends. Germline V gene data show CDR1 as ENHRY and CDR2 as SYGVKD. The CDR3 runs to 14 residues. CDR3 loop: CAISAGSSYNEQFF. CDR3 bases: TGTGCCATCAGTGCGGGTAGCTCCTACAATGAGCAGTTCTTC.

This chain links TRBV5-4 with TRBJ1-1, with TRBD1 matching over 10 bases. Germline V gives CDR1 SGHNT, CDR2 YYREEE (reference sequence). With 1 base clipped from V and 6 bases from J, the junction kept 12 bases outside the gene matches. The CDR3 extends over 17 amino acids. CDR3: CASSLPVGQGTGAEAFF. CDR3 DNA: TGTGCCAGCAGCTTGCCAGTGGGACAGGGGACGGGCGCTGAAGCTTTCTTT.

The rearrangement uses TRBV19 and TRBJ2-2; 7 nucleotides line up with TRBD1. CDR1 is LNHDA, CDR2 SQIVND, per germline (reference sequence). Trimming removed 5 bases from V and 5 bases from J; junction bases left unmatched: 5. The CDR3 is made up of 14 amino acids. The CDR3 DNA sequence: TGTGCCAGTAGTCAGGGGGTAACGACCGGGGAGCTGTTTTTT. Translating it yields CASSQGVTTGELFF.

This chain links TRBV11-2 with TRBJ1-1; TRBD1 agrees at 10 bases. The germline V gene has CDR1 SGHAT and CDR2 FQNNGV. The CDR3 loop spans 12 amino acids. The V segment lost 1 base and the J segment 11 bases; nucleotides outside the gene matches: 1. CDR3 in DNA: TGTGCCAGCAGCTTAGTGACAGGGGGCGCTTTCTTT. The encoded protein is CASSLVTGGAFF. The full variable domain, with the rest looked up from reference TRBV11-2 and TRBJ1-1, is EAGVAQSPRYKIIEKRQSVAFWCNPISGHATLYWYQQILGQGPKLLIQFQNNGVVDDSQLPKDRFSAERLKGVDSTLKIQPAKLEDSAVYLCASSLVTGGAFFGQGTRLTVV.